These 30 T cell receptor beta chains were all obtained from the same sample, sequenced in a study of neoadjuvant anti-PD-1 for oral cavity cancer. The method was immunoSEQ multiplex PCR; TCRdb's version includes in-frame clones alone and lacks a portion of them. The sample contains over 10,000 clones, 50% to 80% of which appear only once. Sequencing used PBMCs, obtained before nivolumab (anti-PD-1) treatment. These receptor sequences come from a person between 40 and 85 years old with oral cavity squamous cell carcinoma.

V and J are TRBV4-1 and TRBJ1-2; 7 bases are shared with TRBD1. V lost 0 bases and J lost 4; bases outside the gene matches: 5. The CDR3 spans 15 residues. Germline CDR1 and CDR2: MGHRA and YSYEKL. CDR3 in DNA: TGCGCCAGCAGCCAAGAGAGAGGGGGCGGCTATGGCTACACCTTC. Its translation: CASSQERGGGYGYTF.

The genes are TRBV9 and TRBJ2-3; no clear D. This CDR3 is built from 14 residues. V was cut by 0 bases and J by 0 bases, with 5 bases left in between. From germline, CDR1 is SGDLS and CDR2 YYNGEE. CDR3 residues: CASSVVDSTDTQYF. CDR3 DNA sequence: TGTGCCAGCAGCGTAGTAGATAGCACAGATACGCAGTATTTT.

This chain joins TRBV2 and TRBJ1-2, with 7 bases aligning to TRBD1. The germline V gene has CDR1 SNHLY and CDR2 FYNNEI. CDR3 length equals 14 residues. After removal of 3 bases from V and 8 bases from J, the junction contained 9 bases not matched to a gene. The DNA of the CDR3 is TGTGCCAGCAGTGAGAAGAGACAGGGTGAGGGCTACACCTTC. It encodes CASSEKRQGEGYTF.

The rearrangement joins TRBV28 to TRBJ2-4; D may be TRBD2 (6 bases). CDR3 length: 16 amino acids. V lost 3 bases to trimming and J lost 7 bases, with 19 bases between them. CDR1 MDHEN and CDR2 SYDVKM come from the germline V gene. The CDR3 is CASSLAGTTRGNIQYF. The DNA of the CDR3 is TGTGCCAGCAGTTTGGCGGGAACAACCCGGGGGAACATTCAGTACTTC.

This clone was seen a handful of times. The chain employs TRBV5-5 and TRBJ2-1; a possible D gene is TRBD2 (6 bases). CDR1 SGHKS and CDR2 YYEKEE come from the germline V gene (reference sequence). Trimming left V 2 bases short and J 4 bases short, with 10 bases between. This CDR3 spans 14 amino acids. CDR3 in amino acids: CASSFGREYNEQFF. As DNA, the CDR3 is TGTGCCAGCAGCTTCGGGAGAGAATACAATGAGCAGTTCTTC.

The V gene is TRBV27, the J gene TRBJ2-5; D remains ambiguous. With 5 bases removed from V and 5 bases from J, the gap between germline ends came to 18 bases. The germline V gene encodes CDR1 MNHEY and CDR2 SMNVEV (reference sequence). This CDR3 has 15 amino acids. The chain's CDR3 is CASSLWATELETQYF. As DNA, the CDR3 is TGTGCCAGCAGTCTATGGGCCACTGAGCTCGAGACCCAGTACTTC.

This clone was observed a few times. V gene TRBV5-5 combines with J gene TRBJ2-5; TRBD2 is a possible D gene (5 bases). CDR1 is SGHKS and CDR2 is YYEKEE in the germline V gene (reference sequence). V was trimmed by 3 bases and J by 4 bases, leaving 13 bases between them. The length of the CDR3 is 14 residues. The CDR3 DNA reads TGTGCCAGCAGCTCCTCCGCCCGGGGAGAGACCCAGTACTTC. This translates into CASSSSARGETQYF.

V usage is TRBV28 and J usage is TRBJ2-5, with TRBD2 matching 8 bases. There are 12 residues in the CDR3. V shed 6 bases, J shed 5 bases, and the junction held 2 bases outside the gene matches. Germline lookup yields CDR1 MDHEN and CDR2 SYDVKM. CDR3 sequence reads: CASRPGGETQYF. DNA of the CDR3: TGTGCCAGCAGGCCGGGGGGGGAGACCCAGTACTTC.

The chain is built from TRBV10-1 and TRBJ2-3, with D possibly TRBD1 on 5 matching bases. The CDR3 runs to 12 residues. Germline V CDR1 and CDR2: WNHNN, SYGVQD (reference sequence). V lost 6 bases and J lost 10, with 14 bases in between. The CDR3 DNA reads TGCGCCAGCAGCCCCCCTGGGGCAGCGCAGTATTTT. Translation: CASSPPGAAQYF.

The rearrangement joins TRBV5-1 to TRBJ2-2; perhaps TRBD2 as D (5 bases). Trimming removed 4 bases at V and 5 bases at J, with 18 bases between. Germline lookup yields CDR1 SGHRS and CDR2 YFSETQ. This CDR3 spans 16 amino acids. The CDR3, as DNA: TGCGCCAGCAGCGTGGGGTTGATCTCGGGAACCGGGGAGCTGTTTTTT. Its protein is CASSVGLISGTGELFF.

This clone was found a few times. The chain employs TRBV5-1 and TRBJ1-2, with 7 bases aligning to TRBD1. The CDR3 runs 16 residues. Germline V gene data show CDR1 as SGHRS and CDR2 as YFSETQ. Unmatched junction bases numbered 12, after V lost 5 bases and J lost 2 bases. In nucleotides, the CDR3 is TGCGCCAGCAGACCGAGGGGGCTAAAGGGGAACTATGGCTACACCTTC. Protein sequence: CASRPRGLKGNYGYTF.

The CDR3 loop reads CASSKKAPGESYEQYF. CDR3 nucleotides: TGTGCCAGCAGCAAAAAGGCCCCAGGGGAATCCTACGAGCAGTACTTC. The genes are TRBV21-1 and TRBJ2-7; whether TRBD1, the table's D call, matches the DNA was not checked. TRBV21-1 constitutes a pseudogene. This CDR3 region has 16 residues.

This CDR3 reads CASRTGDNEQFF. CDR3 nucleotides: TGTGCCAGCAGGACGGGGGACAATGAGCAGTTCTTC. The chain couples TRBV6-5 to TRBJ2-1; a weak D match, TRBD2 (6 bases). V lost 6 bases to trimming and J lost 5 bases, with 8 bases between them. This CDR3 spans 12 amino acids. Germline CDR1 reads MNHEY; CDR2 reads SVGAGI.

The chain joins TRBV30 to TRBJ2-1, with D perhaps matching TRBD1 (5 bases). V lost 8 bases and J 5 bases, leaving 19 bases between the germline ends. This CDR3 comprises 14 residues. Germline-derived CDR1 and CDR2 are GTSNPN and SVGIG (reference sequence). The CDR3, as DNA: TGTGCCAAGGACATACAGGCGACCAACAATGAGCAGTTCTTC. Translating it yields CAKDIQATNNEQFF.

The rearrangement uses TRBV12-5 and TRBJ1-2, with a possible D match to TRBD1 (6 bases). The CDR3 totals 15 residues. From germline, CDR1 is LGHNT and CDR2 FRNRAP. V gave up 6 bases and J gave up 4 bases, with 18 bases separating them. The CDR3 sequence is CASGSRGGAGYGYTF. In nucleotides, the CDR3 is TGTGCTAGTGGCTCCCGCGGGGGCGCGGGCTATGGCTACACCTTC. The whole variable domain, remainder taken from reference TRBV12-5 and TRBJ1-2, is DARVTQTPRHKVTEMGQEVTMRCQPILGHNTVFWYRQTMMQGLELLAYFRNRAPLDDSGMPKDRFSAEMPDATLATLKIQPSEPRDSAVYFCASGSRGGAGYGYTFGSGTRLTVV.

This chain connects TRBV12-5 to TRBJ2-7; D unresolved. V was clipped by 6 bases and J by 7 bases, with 10 bases between them. Germline lookup yields CDR1 LGHNT and CDR2 FRNRAP. CDR3 length: 11 amino acids. Here the CDR3 DNA reads TGTGCTAGTGGCTCTCAATGGGAGCAGTACTTC. Translating it yields CASGSQWEQYF.

The chain uses TRBV28 and TRBJ2-5; tentative D call: TRBD2 (7 bases). The V end lost 3 bases, the J end lost 1 base, and 9 bases lay between the germline ends. Germline V CDR1 and CDR2: MDHEN, SYDVKM. The CDR3 consists of 14 residues. CDR3 loop: CASSLGGPQETQYF. For the CDR3, the DNA is TGTGCCAGCAGTTTGGGGGGGCCCCAAGAGACCCAGTACTTC.

The V call is TRBV6-5, the J call TRBJ2-3; possible D gene TRBD1, 6 bases. This CDR3 has 15 amino acids. Trimming shortened V by 6 bases and J by 2 bases, and 15 bases separated the two germline ends. Germline CDR1 and CDR2: MNHEY and SVGAGI. CDR3 coding DNA: TGTGCCAGCAGAGAGGACAGAGATTACACAGATACGCAGTATTTT. Translating gives CASREDRDYTDTQYF.

V is TRBV28 and J is TRBJ1-2; D unclear. V gave up 6 bases and J gave up 7 bases, with 15 bases separating them. This CDR3 spans 13 amino acids. The V gene's germline CDR1 is MDHEN and CDR2 SYDVKM. CDR3 residues: CASSPPSRSGYTF. As DNA, the CDR3 is TGTGCCAGCAGCCCCCCCAGCCGCTCTGGCTACACCTTC.

The sample holds a few counts of this clone. This rearrangement joins TRBV27 to TRBJ1-3; D gene unclear. Germline assignment: CDR1 MNHEY and CDR2 SMNVEV (reference sequence). The CDR3 consists of 15 residues. V lost 5 bases and J 0 bases, leaving 11 bases between the germline ends. This chain's CDR3 is CASSALSNSGNTIYF. The CDR3 bases are TGTGCCAGCAGTGCCCTATCTAACTCTGGAAACACCATATATTTT.

This clone was seen just once. The chain uses TRBV7-9 and TRBJ2-4, with a weak D call TRBD1 (5 bases). The CDR3 spans 14 residues. The ends were cut back, 4 bases at V and 1 base at J, with 8 bases in the middle. The germline CDR1 and CDR2 sequences are SEHNR and FQNEAQ (reference sequence). The CDR3 region has the DNA TGTGCCAGCAGCTCGCAGGGTGCCAAAAACATTCAGTACTTC. Encoded protein: CASSSQGAKNIQYF.

This clone has only a few counts. The chain employs TRBV6-6 and TRBJ1-6; D gene ambiguous. Germline V gene lookup returns CDR1 MNHNY and CDR2 SVGAGI (reference sequence). CDR3 size: 16 residues. V was trimmed by 0 bases and J by 1 base, leaving 7 bases between them. The CDR3 DNA reads as TGTGCCAGCAGTTACTCCGATTCATCCTATAATTCACCCCTCCACTTT. Translating gives CASSYSDSSYNSPLHF.

The V and J genes are TRBV28 and TRBJ2-1, with a weak D call TRBD1 (5 bases). Germline CDR1 and CDR2: MDHEN and SYDVKM. V lost 6 bases and J lost 0, with 12 bases in between. This CDR3 spans 15 amino acids. CDR3 region: CASSPPGSSYNEQFF. The CDR3 DNA sequence: TGTGCCAGCAGCCCCCCAGGGTCCTCCTACAATGAGCAGTTCTTC.

The V and J genes are TRBV15 and TRBJ1-1; perhaps TRBD1 as D (6 bases). V gave up 0 bases and J gave up 6 bases, with 8 bases separating them. The germline CDR1 and CDR2 sequences are LNHNV and YYDKDF (reference sequence). The CDR3 is 13 amino acids. The CDR3 loop reads CATSRDSGAEAFF. The CDR3 DNA reads TGTGCCACCAGCAGAGATTCAGGGGCTGAAGCTTTCTTT.

The chain recombines TRBV6-5 with TRBJ2-7, with TRBD1 identical over 8 bases. Germline CDR1 is MNHEY and CDR2 is SVGAGI. Trimming at V came to 6 bases and at J to 4 bases, leaving 8 bases not matched to a gene. This CDR3 has 14 residues. CDR3 amino acids: CASRPGQAMYEQYF. The CDR3 nucleotides read TGTGCCAGCAGGCCGGGACAGGCGATGTACGAGCAGTACTTC.

Worth noting for this clone: An end of the junction does not agree with germline; a read error may underlie this. The chain recombines TRBV29-1 with TRBJ2-7; 15 bases match TRBD2. Germline assignment: CDR1 SQVTM and CDR2 ANQGSEA. This CDR3 is built from 17 residues. The CDR3 nucleotides read TGCAGCGTTGACGGACTAGCGGGAGGGCCGCGCTCCTCCGAGCAGTACTTC. Residues: CSVDGLAGGPRSSEQYF.

This clone was counted only a few times. The gene calls are TRBV5-6 and TRBJ1-4, with D possibly matching TRBD1 (6 bases). V dropped 5 bases and J dropped 5 bases, with 10 bases sitting between them. CDR3 length: 13 residues. Germline V gene data show CDR1 as SGHDT and CDR2 as YYEEEE. In DNA form, the CDR3 reads TGTGCCAGCAGGCAACAGGGAAATGAAAAACTGTTTTTT. Translation: CASRQQGNEKLFF.

CDR3 nucleotides: TGCAGCGTTCGGGACGGGGGATTTGGCTACACCTTC. The encoded protein is CSVRDGGFGYTF. The rearrangement joins TRBV29-1 to TRBJ1-2; possibly TRBD1 for D (5 bases). CDR1 and CDR2 (germline): SQVTM, ANQGSEA. The CDR3 loop spans 12 amino acids. The ends were cut back, 5 bases at V and 7 bases at J, with 14 bases in the middle.

This rearrangement joins TRBV6-5 to TRBJ1-4; 7 positions agree with TRBD1. This CDR3 is 14 amino acids long. V gave up 6 bases and J gave up 10 bases; unmatched junction bases: 11. Germline CDR1 reads MNHEY; CDR2 reads SVGAGI. CDR3 nucleotides: TGTGCCAGCAGGAAGACAGGGACGGTCGGAAAACTGTTTTTT. Translating gives CASRKTGTVGKLFF.

This clone was observed once. The chain recombines TRBV18 with TRBJ1-6, with D perhaps TRBD1 (5 bases). Per the germline V gene, CDR1 is KGHSH and CDR2 is LQKENI. The length of the CDR3 is 15 residues. Trimming took off 2 bases at V and 6 bases at J, with 11 bases between the two ends. The CDR3 DNA reads TGTGCCAGCTCACCAGGGGGGGGACTTAATTCACCCCTCCACTTT. It codes for CASSPGGGLNSPLHF.